This record covers a single T cell receptor (beta chain). Its antigen is as yet unknown. Looked up from germline, CDR1 is SGDLS and CDR2 is YYNGEE. With 4 bases clipped from V and 6 bases from J, the junction kept 15 bases outside the gene matches. This CDR3 has 17 residues. This PCR relied on a set of 60 Vbeta primers and 13 Jbeta primers. This table comes from immunoSEQ multiplex PCR, and its TCRdb copy is limited to in-frame clones, with some not included. In all, the sample yields some 120,000 clones. The data were taken from a study of cytomegalovirus exposure and HLA in healthy donors. Study-wide results and caveats: Indistinguishable V segments such as TRBV6-2 and TRBV6-3 were excluded. Most TCRs appeared rarely, but some public TCRs recurred in many donors.

The chain has TRBV9 and TRBJ2-3, with 9 bases identical to TRBD2. The clonotype was recovered from a man younger than 40 in good health and CMV-seronegative. The sequenced sample was PBMCs. The chain's CDR3 is CASSTQERGGAGDTQYF. The CDR3 DNA follows: TGTGCCAGCAGCACCCAGGAGCGCGGGGGGGCCGGGGATACGCAGTATTTT.